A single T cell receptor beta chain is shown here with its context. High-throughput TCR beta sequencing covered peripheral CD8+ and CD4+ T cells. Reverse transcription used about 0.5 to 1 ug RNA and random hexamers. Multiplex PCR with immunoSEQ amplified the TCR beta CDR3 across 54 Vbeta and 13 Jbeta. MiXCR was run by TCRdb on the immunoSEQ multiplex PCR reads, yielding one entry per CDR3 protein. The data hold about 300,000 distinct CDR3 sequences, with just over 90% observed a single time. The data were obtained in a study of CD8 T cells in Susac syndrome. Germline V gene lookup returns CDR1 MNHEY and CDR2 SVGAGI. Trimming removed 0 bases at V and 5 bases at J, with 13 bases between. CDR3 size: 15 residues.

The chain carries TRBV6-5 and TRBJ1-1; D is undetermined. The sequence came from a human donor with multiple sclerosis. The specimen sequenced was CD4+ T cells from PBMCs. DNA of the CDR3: TGTGCCAGCAGTTACTCGAGAAGAGGGAGGACTGAAGCTTTCTTT. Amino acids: CASSYSRRGRTEAFF.